This TCR beta chain came from a study of blood T cell repertoires in COVID-19. Study context: The cDNA or gDNA used as material had been derived from T cells, B-cell-depleted T cells, or PBMCs.

The repertoire was sequenced with immunoSEQ multiplex PCR; TCRdb's copy has only in-frame clones and lacks some. This sample yields about 320,000 clones, of which about nine tenths are seen a single time; 11% belongs to the top ten. The origin of this receptor is a woman between 25 and 40 years old with COVID-19, enrolled during active disease. The sample comprised peripheral blood.

The DNA of the CDR3 is TGTGCCAGCAGCGGACTAAATCAGCCCCAGCATTTT. This codes for CASSGLNQPQHF. The rearrangement joins TRBV9 to TRBJ1-5; D not resolved. This CDR3 has 12 amino acids. The germline V gene encodes CDR1 SGDLS and CDR2 YYNGEE. V was cut by 3 bases and J by 4 bases, with 5 bases left in between.